The 28 T cell receptor beta chains listed next were all sequenced from one sample in a study of shared T cell receptors in the human thymus. Method: immunoSEQ multiplex PCR; TCRdb's copy keeps in-frame clones and lacks some. The table records over 450,000 clones, around 78% of them present only once. This sample also belongs to another study, concerning human thymus T cells.

Sequencing input: thymocytes. The receptors were gathered from a boy in the first two years of life with a congenital heart defect.

The chain uses TRBV25-1 and TRBJ2-7; 9 bases line up with TRBD1. Trimming took 4 bases from V and 7 from J; bases not matched to a gene: 8. Germline CDR1 is MGHDK and CDR2 is SYGVNS. This CDR3 comprises 14 residues. The CDR3 here is CASSGSQGAREQYF. The CDR3 DNA reads as TGTGCCAGCAGTGGATCACAGGGGGCTAGGGAGCAGTACTTC.

The chain has TRBV2 and TRBJ2-3; D may be TRBD2 (5 bases). The CDR3 loop spans 14 amino acids. V gave up 4 bases and J gave up 5 bases, with 13 bases separating them. CDR1 is SNHLY, CDR2 FYNNEI, per germline. CDR3 loop: CASSVAAEQDTQYF. Written as DNA, the CDR3 is TGTGCCAGCAGTGTTGCAGCGGAGCAAGATACGCAGTATTTT.

The chain is built from TRBV29-1 and TRBJ1-2; TRBD1 matches at 8 bases. The CDR3 sequence is 10 residues long. V lost 7 bases to trimming and J lost 9 bases; unmatched junction nucleotides: 4. CDR1 is SQVTM and CDR2 is ANQGSEA in the germline V gene. The CDR3 nucleotides are TGCAGCGCCGGACAGGGTAGCTACACCTTC. Translated, it gives CSAGQGSYTF.

The CDR3 here is CSGKAGATLVTF. The DNA of the CDR3 is TGCAGCGGCAAAGCAGGGGCAACTTTGGTCACCTTC. The chain is built from TRBV29-1 and TRBJ1-2; weak D call: TRBD1 (6 bases). The CDR3 covers 12 residues. Trimming left V 7 bases short and J 13 bases short, with 22 bases between. Germline-derived CDR1 and CDR2 are SQVTM and ANQGSEA.

The V gene is TRBV10-1, the J gene TRBJ1-1; 9 bases match TRBD1. Germline CDR1 is WNHNN and CDR2 is SYGVQD (reference sequence). CDR3 length: 13 residues. V trimming: 6 bases; J trimming: 7 bases; junction bases outside the gene matches: 6. CDR3 sequence (DNA): TGCGCCAGCAGGGACCGGGACAGGGATGAAGCTTTCTTT. Translation: CASRDRDRDEAFF.

In this sample, this clone turned up a few times. The CDR3 bases are TGTGCCACCAGCAGGGAAGACAGGGGGCAGGCGAACACCGGGGAGCTGTTTTTT. This gives the protein CATSREDRGQANTGELFF. The chain joins TRBV15 to TRBJ2-2; the match to TRBD1 covers 10 bases. The CDR3 extends over 18 amino acids. The trim removed 3 bases at V and 0 bases at J, leaving 7 bases unmatched. Germline V CDR1 and CDR2: LNHNV, YYDKDF (reference sequence).

The chain employs TRBV5-1 and TRBJ2-3; tentative D call: TRBD1 (5 bases). Germline V gives CDR1 SGHRS, CDR2 YFSETQ. The CDR3 is made up of 14 amino acids. Trimming stripped 0 bases from V and 0 bases from J, with 5 bases between. The CDR3 spells CASSLGTSTDTQYF. CDR3 DNA: TGCGCCAGCAGCTTGGGGACAAGCACAGATACGCAGTATTTT.

V and J are TRBV30 and TRBJ2-7; D is unclear. From germline, CDR1 is GTSNPN and CDR2 SVGIG (reference sequence). V lost 0 bases to trimming and J lost 1 base, with 13 bases between them. This CDR3 is 15 amino acids long. DNA for the CDR3: TGTGCCTGGAGTGTACCCAGGTCTACATCCTACGAGCAGTACTTC. The encoded protein is CAWSVPRSTSYEQYF.

The CDR3 DNA reads as TGTGCCAGCAGACGGGGGACAGGGGGCTATGGCTACACCTTC. This sequence encodes CASRRGTGGYGYTF. The V gene is TRBV9, the J gene TRBJ1-2; 11 bases line up with TRBD1. Germline CDR1 SGDLS, CDR2 YYNGEE. There are 14 residues in the CDR3. V lost 5 bases to trimming and J lost 4 bases; unmatched junction nucleotides: 4.

The gene calls are TRBV6-5 and TRBJ2-7; 8 nucleotides align to TRBD2. CDR3 length equals 15 residues. Germline CDR1 and CDR2: MNHEY and SVGAGI. Unmatched junction bases numbered 3, after V lost 2 bases and J lost 0 bases. Here the CDR3 DNA reads TGTGCCAGCAGTTACGGAAGCGGGAGCTCCTACGAGCAGTACTTC. This translates into CASSYGSGSSYEQYF.

V usage is TRBV7-9 and J usage is TRBJ2-7, with 10 bases lining up with TRBD2. From germline, CDR1 is SEHNR and CDR2 FQNEAQ (reference sequence). This CDR3 has 15 amino acids. Trimming took 3 bases from V and 5 from J; bases not matched to a gene: 7. The CDR3 nucleotides are TGTGCCAGCAGCTTCCGGCTAGCGGGAGAGGACGAGCAGTACTTC. Translated: CASSFRLAGEDEQYF.

This rearrangement joins TRBV27 to TRBJ2-3; 11 bases are a match to TRBD2. This CDR3 has 18 amino acids. Germline V gene lookup returns CDR1 MNHEY and CDR2 SMNVEV (reference sequence). Losses at the gene ends were 6 bases for V and 2 bases for J; bases not matched to a gene: 13. As DNA, the CDR3 is TGTGCCAGCAGCGAGGGGCTAGCGGGAGGCCCTTCCACAGATACGCAGTATTTT. Its protein is CASSEGLAGGPSTDTQYF.

The chain recombines TRBV27 with TRBJ1-2; 8 bases fit TRBD1. Germline V gives CDR1 MNHEY, CDR2 SMNVEV (reference sequence). The CDR3 runs 14 residues. The ends lost 5 bases at V and 6 bases at J; junction bases unmatched: 8. In DNA, the CDR3 is TGTGCCAGCAGTCCGACGGAGACAGGGGATGGCTACACCTTC. This gives the protein CASSPTETGDGYTF.

This chain uses TRBV27 with TRBJ2-7; 7 positions agree with TRBD1. V was pared by 3 bases and J by 2 bases, with 7 bases of the junction left unmatched. CDR3 length: 15 amino acids. Germline values: CDR1 MNHEY, CDR2 SMNVEV (reference sequence). DNA of the CDR3: TGTGCCAGCAGTTTCTTGAACAGGGGCACCTACGAGCAGTACTTC. It specifies CASSFLNRGTYEQYF.

This clone has just one count. The chain is built from TRBV30 and TRBJ2-7, with 8 bases matching TRBD1. The V segment lost 0 bases and the J segment 5 bases; nucleotides outside the gene matches: 6. Per the germline V gene, CDR1 is GTSNPN and CDR2 is SVGIG (reference sequence). This CDR3 has 14 residues. The CDR3 sequence is CAWSVRGTGDEQYF. CDR3 in DNA: TGTGCCTGGAGTGTTAGGGGGACAGGTGACGAGCAGTACTTC.

CDR3 in amino acids: CASSRGLAGGNEQFF. Here the CDR3 DNA reads TGTGCCAGCAGTCGAGGACTAGCGGGAGGGAATGAGCAGTTCTTC. The V gene is TRBV7-2, the J gene TRBJ2-1; 15 bases are shared with TRBD2. Losses at the gene ends were 6 bases for V and 7 bases for J; bases not matched to a gene: 4. CDR1 and CDR2 (germline): SGHTA, FQGNSA. The CDR3 runs to 15 residues.

Turning to this clone: In the same sample, other DNA sequences code for this CDR3. The genes are TRBV4-1 and TRBJ2-3; TRBD1 might be the D (6 bases). V dropped 4 bases and J dropped 4 bases, with 24 bases sitting between them. CDR3 size: 18 residues. Germline-derived CDR1 and CDR2 are MGHRA and YSYEKL. CDR3 in amino acids: CASSPSDRILEAADTQYF. The CDR3 region has the DNA TGCGCCAGCAGCCCATCAGACAGGATTCTGGAGGCAGCAGATACGCAGTATTTT.

This chain uses TRBV29-1 with TRBJ2-6, with 7 bases aligning to TRBD2. The CDR3 has 16 residues. With 4 bases clipped from V and 3 bases from J, the junction kept 9 bases outside the gene matches. Germline CDR1 and CDR2: SQVTM and ANQGSEA. The CDR3 coding sequence is TGCAGCGTTGGGGTTGGCAGGGAGGGTGGGGCCAACGTCCTGACTTTC. The encoded protein is CSVGVGREGGANVLTF.

The chain uses TRBV18 and TRBJ2-3; 12 nucleotides align to TRBD2. CDR3 length: 18 residues. Germline trimming cut 1 base from V and 0 bases from J; bases unmatched to any gene: 5. CDR1 and CDR2 (germline): KGHSH, LQKENI. DNA of the CDR3: TGTGCCAGCTCACCACGGCTAGCGGGAGGGCTGAGCACAGATACGCAGTATTTT. This translates into CASSPRLAGGLSTDTQYF.

The J gene is TRBJ2-3, the V gene TRBV9; 8 nucleotides agree with TRBD2. The germline gives CDR1 SGDLS, CDR2 YYNGEE. The ends lost 2 bases at V and 4 bases at J; junction bases unmatched: 9. The CDR3 covers 16 residues. The CDR3 DNA reads TGTGCCAGCAGCGTCGCTGGGGGACTAGAGTCAGATACGCAGTATTTT. Protein: CASSVAGGLESDTQYF. Full variable domain (missing parts from reference TRBV9 and TRBJ2-3): DSGVTQTPKHLITATGQRVTLRCSPRSGDLSVYWYQQSLDQGLQFLIQYYNGEERAKGNILERFSAQQFPDLHSELNLSSLELGDSALYFCASSVAGGLESDTQYFGPGTRLTVL.

The chain uses TRBV5-6 and TRBJ2-7; 15 nucleotides agree with TRBD2. This CDR3 is 18 amino acids long. Germline V lookup: CDR1 SGHDT, CDR2 YYEEEE. The V gene end was trimmed by 6 bases and the J gene end by 0 bases; junction bases not matched to a gene: 10. CDR3 residues: CASTPRGLAGGPSYEQYF. The CDR3 bases are TGTGCCAGCACCCCTCGCGGACTAGCGGGAGGGCCCTCCTACGAGCAGTACTTC.

V usage is TRBV9 and J usage is TRBJ2-3; TRBD2 aligns across 9 bases. Germline V lookup: CDR1 SGDLS, CDR2 YYNGEE. The CDR3 is 21 residues long. V dropped 5 bases and J dropped 2; count of bases not matched to a gene: 24. Here the CDR3 reads CASSSGLAGSLAPGHTDTQYF. In DNA, the CDR3 is TGTGCCAGCAGTTCCGGGCTAGCGGGATCCCTAGCCCCGGGGCACACAGATACGCAGTATTTT.

CDR3 residues: CASSPGGAVINTGELFF. The DNA for the CDR3 is TGTGCCAGCAGCCCGGGGGGAGCGGTAATTAACACCGGGGAGCTGTTTTTT. The rearrangement links TRBV7-6 to TRBJ2-2; 7 nucleotides align to TRBD2. Germline V lookup: CDR1 SGHVS, CDR2 FNYEAQ. The J segment lost 2 bases and the V segment lost 5 bases, leaving 11 bases of the junction unmatched. The CDR3 totals 17 residues.

A few counts support this clone. The chain couples TRBV27 to TRBJ1-1; possibly TRBD1 for D (6 bases). Trimming removed 2 bases from V and 5 bases from J, with 18 bases in between. The germline CDR1 and CDR2 sequences are MNHEY and SMNVEV (reference sequence). The CDR3 length is 16 residues. CDR3 nucleotides: TGTGCCAGCAGTTTAAAAATCTTGGGGCAGGGGACTGAAGCTTTCTTT. This sequence encodes CASSLKILGQGTEAFF.

The chain recombines TRBV6-4 with TRBJ2-2, with no clear D. There are 14 residues in the CDR3. Looked up from germline, CDR1 is MRHNA and CDR2 is SNTAGT. Trimming took off 6 bases at V and 1 base at J, with 9 bases between the two ends. The CDR3 DNA reads TGTGCCAGCAGACCCAGTGGGAACACCGGGGAGCTGTTTTTT. Encoded protein: CASRPSGNTGELFF.

This chain joins TRBV6-5 and TRBJ1-2, with D maybe TRBD1 (6 bases). CDR1 and CDR2 (germline): MNHEY, SVGAGI. The CDR3 spans 14 residues. The V gene lost 5 bases and the J gene lost 4 bases, with 14 bases spanning the gap. The chain's CDR3 is CASSLHGTTYGYTF. In DNA form, the CDR3 reads TGTGCCAGCAGTCTTCACGGGACAACCTATGGCTACACCTTC.

The V and J genes are TRBV18 and TRBJ2-3; possibly TRBD1 for D (6 bases). Germline lookup yields CDR1 KGHSH and CDR2 LQKENI. The ends were cut back, 2 bases at V and 2 bases at J, with 17 bases in the middle. CDR3 length: 17 residues. The CDR3 sequence is CASSPARGGKVTDTQYF. CDR3 bases: TGTGCCAGCTCACCAGCCAGGGGTGGAAAAGTCACAGATACGCAGTATTTT. Drawing the rest from reference TRBV18 and TRBJ2-3, the complete variable domain is NAGVMQNPRHLVRRRGQEARLRCSPMKGHSHVYWYRQLPEEGLKFMVYLQKENIIDESGMPKERFSAEFPKEGPSILRIQQVVRGDSAAYFCASSPARGGKVTDTQYFGPGTRLTVL.

The chain is built from TRBV14 and TRBJ2-3; 7 nucleotides align to TRBD2. J lost 2 bases, V lost 4 bases, and 12 bases had no gene match. CDR1 and CDR2 from the germline V gene are SGHDN and FVKESK. The CDR3 has 17 amino acids. CDR3 residues: CASSPTRDYKATDTQYF. In nucleotides, the CDR3 is TGTGCCAGCAGCCCCACCCGGGACTACAAAGCCACAGATACGCAGTATTTT.